This entry lists 10 T cell receptor beta chains sequenced from one sample in a study of blood T cell repertoires in COVID-19. The assay was immunoSEQ multiplex PCR, and TCRdb's table has in-frame clones only and misses some. Of 450,000 to 500,000 clones listed, roughly 88% are singletons. The sequenced material came from peripheral blood. The receptors shown here come from a human donor in a cohort sampled during active COVID-19.

The CDR3, as DNA: TGTGCCAGCATGAGAGAATCACCCCCGATCGATTCACCCCTCCACTTT. This encodes CASMRESPPIDSPLHF. V gene TRBV2 combines with J gene TRBJ1-6; no definite D call. CDR1 and CDR2 (germline): SNHLY, FYNNEI. The CDR3 contains 16 residues. V dropped 7 bases and J dropped 8 bases, with 21 bases sitting between them.

This sequence joins TRBV3-1 (or the pseudogene TRBV3-2) and TRBJ2-7, with D unresolved. Germline V gives CDR1 LGHDT, CDR2 YNNKEL (reference sequence). V lost 1 base, J lost 2 bases, and 12 bases lay in between. This CDR3 has 15 residues. CDR3 in amino acids: CASSQGSTPTYEQYF. In DNA form, the CDR3 reads TGTGCCAGCAGCCAAGGGTCGACACCCACCTACGAGCAGTACTTC.

This clone was counted once. J is TRBJ1-2 and V is TRBV9; 7 positions agree with TRBD1. This CDR3 is 12 amino acids long. Germline V gene sequence: CDR1 SGDLS, CDR2 YYNGEE. After removal of 5 bases from V and 5 bases from J, the junction contained 3 bases not matched to a gene. CDR3 sequence reads: CASRGTAYGYTF. In DNA form, the CDR3 reads TGTGCCAGCAGAGGGACAGCTTATGGCTACACCTTC.

V and J are TRBV12-5 and TRBJ1-1; 8 nucleotides line up with TRBD1. Germline CDR1 is LGHNT and CDR2 is FRNRAP. The CDR3 spans 12 residues. The junction had 2 bases not matched to a gene; V was cut back by 0 bases and J by 11 bases. The CDR3 reads CASGLVDREAFF. CDR3 bases: TGTGCTAGTGGTTTGGTGGACAGGGAGGCTTTCTTT.

The chain uses TRBV11-2 and TRBJ2-1; tentative D call: TRBD2 (6 bases). The germline CDR1 and CDR2 sequences are SGHAT and FQNNGV. The V and J ends lost 7 bases and 6 bases respectively, with 22 bases between them. The CDR3 runs to 16 residues. CDR3: CASNRWAGRERNEQFF. DNA for the CDR3: TGTGCCAGCAACCGGTGGGCGGGAAGGGAACGCAATGAGCAGTTCTTC.

The chain combines TRBV28 with TRBJ2-2, with D perhaps matching TRBD1 (5 bases). Trimming shortened V by 4 bases and J by 2 bases, and 17 bases separated the two germline ends. The CDR3 extends over 17 amino acids. The V gene's germline CDR1 is MDHEN and CDR2 SYDVKM. The CDR3 sequence is CASSSPRAGINTGELFF. The CDR3 nucleotides are TGTGCCAGCAGTTCTCCCCGTGCAGGGATTAACACCGGGGAGCTGTTTTTT.

V is TRBV5-6 and J is TRBJ1-5; the D gene is possibly TRBD1 (6 bases). Trimming left V 3 bases short and J 2 bases short, with 9 bases between. The CDR3 runs 14 residues. Germline CDR1 is SGHDT and CDR2 is YYEEEE. In nucleotides, the CDR3 is TGTGCCAGCAGCTCAAACAGGGGCAATCAGCCCCAGCATTTT. Translation gives CASSSNRGNQPQHF.

V usage is TRBV19 and J usage is TRBJ2-2; D gene ambiguous. Trimming took 7 bases from V and 6 from J, leaving 12 bases between them. Germline assignment: CDR1 LNHDA and CDR2 SQIVND (reference sequence). This CDR3 has 13 residues. DNA for the CDR3: TGTGCCAGTACCGAGAGGTTGTCCGGGGAGCTGTTTTTT. Translated, it gives CASTERLSGELFF.

This chain joins TRBV11-2 and TRBJ1-1; D unresolved. This CDR3 is built from 14 residues. Per germline, CDR1 SGHAT and CDR2 FQNNGV. V lost 5 bases and J lost 3, with 13 bases in between. CDR3 protein: CASSPLGRDTEAFF. CDR3 coding DNA: TGTGCCAGCAGCCCCCTTGGGAGGGACACTGAAGCTTTCTTT.

The V gene is TRBV7-3, the J gene TRBJ2-5; D call uncertain. Germline-derived CDR1 and CDR2 are SGHTA and FQGTGA. The V gene lost 2 bases and the J gene lost 1 base, with 8 bases spanning the gap. The CDR3 totals 14 residues. Written as DNA, the CDR3 is TGTGCCAGCAGCTTATCCAGAGGCCAAGAGACCCAGTACTTC. Protein sequence: CASSLSRGQETQYF. The full variable domain, in which reference TRBV7-3 and TRBJ2-5 provide the parts outside the CDR3, is GAGVSQTPSNKVTEKGKYVELRCDPISGHTALYWYRQSLGQGPEFLIYFQGTGAADDSGLPNDRFFAVRPEGSVSTLKIQRTERGDSAVYLCASSLSRGQETQYFGPGTRLLVL.